This is a list of T cell receptor beta chains from one sample in a study of control samples from healthy donors and cancer patients. Repertoires were generated with immunoSEQ multiplex PCR, while TCRdb's copy carries only in-frame clones and drops some. The sample records 100,000 to 150,000 clones, 91% being singletons. The sequenced sample consisted of blood. Receptor source: a man younger than 35 in good health. Both conserved end residues are part of each CDR3. A D gene is named only where the DNA matches it firmly. The size field is filled for only some rows; it gives once, few, many or a size class.

TRBJ2-6 TRBV18 once - CASSGGSGANVLTF TGTGCCAGCTCAGGGGGCTCTGGGGCCAACGTCCTGACTTTC
TRBJ1-6 TRBV5-1 - - CASSSGAEALHF TGCGCCAGCAGCTCAGGGGCTGAGGCCCTCCACTTT
TRBJ1-1 TRBV12-2 - - CASRLLNDTGDTEAFF TGTGCAAGTCGCCTTCTGAATGATACAGGGGATACTGAAGCTTTCTTT
TRBJ1-6 TRBV11-1 - - CASRNVGGLNSPLHF TGTGCCAGCAGAAACGTCGGGGGACTCAATTCACCCCTCCACTTT
TRBJ1-2 TRBV3-1/TRBV3-2 - TRBD1 CASRTAGTAYGYTF TGTGCCAGCAGGACCGCCGGGACAGCTTATGGCTACACCTTC
TRBJ2-1 TRBV5-1 once - CASSLDRGAVYNEQFF TGCGCCAGCAGCTTGGATCGGGGGGCGGTCTACAATGAGCAGTTCTTC
TRBJ2-2 TRBV9 few TRBD2 CASNDLAGGVGELFF TGTGCCAGCAACGACTTAGCGGGGGGAGTCGGGGAGCTGTTTTTT
TRBJ2-1 TRBV5-4 once TRBD1 CASSLGGQGSYNEQFF TGTGCCAGCAGCTTGGGAGGACAGGGCTCCTACAATGAGCAGTTCTTC
TRBJ1-5 TRBV4-1 once - CASSQQGTQPQHF TGCGCCAGCAGCCAACAGGGAACTCAGCCCCAGCATTTT
TRBJ2-5 TRBV6-5 - - CASSYGDQETQYF TGTGCCAGCAGCTACGGGGATCAAGAGACCCAGTACTTC
TRBJ2-7 TRBV6-6 - TRBD1 CASSPGQGTSYEQYF TGTGCCAGCAGTCCAGGACAGGGGACCTCCTACGAGCAGTACTTC
TRBJ2-7 TRBV19 - - CASSRALGAYEQYF TGTGCCAGTAGTAGGGCCCTGGGCGCCTACGAGCAGTACTTC
TRBJ2-7 TRBV6-5 - TRBD2 CASSYERGGGYEQYF TGTGCCAGCAGTTATGAGCGGGGGGGCGGATACGAGCAGTACTTC
TRBJ1-2 TRBV7-8 - - CASSPDRNYGYTF TGTGCCAGCAGCCCGGACAGAAACTATGGCTACACCTTC
TRBJ1-2 TRBV19 - - CASSILVGASYGYTF TGTGCCAGTAGTATTCTGGTTGGTGCGAGCTATGGCTACACCTTC
TRBJ2-2 TRBV27 - - CASSSLYPGELFF TGTGCCAGCAGTAGCCTATACCCCGGGGAGCTGTTTTTT
TRBJ2-7 TRBV19 - - CASSYQGTSYEQYF TGTGCCAGTAGTTATCAGGGGACATCCTACGAGCAGTACTTC
TRBJ1-4 TRBV12-3/TRBV12-4 - - CASSLATNEKLFF TGTGCCAGCAGTTTAGCTACTAATGAAAAACTGTTTTTT
TRBJ2-1 TRBV7-3 - - CASSTGTASLEQFF TGTGCCAGCAGCACCGGGACGGCCTCGCTTGAGCAGTTCTTC
TRBJ1-1 TRBV30 - - CAWSVLAGEAFF TGTGCCTGGAGTGTACTGGCAGGGGAAGCTTTCTTT
TRBJ1-5 TRBV7-8 once - CASSLGGGSNQPQHF TGTGCCAGCAGCTTAGGTGGGGGAAGCAATCAGCCCCAGCATTTT
TRBJ1-3 TRBV7-7 - - CASSPLPGPGGDGNTIYF TGTGCCAGCAGCCCCCTCCCGGGACCGGGCGGGGACGGAAACACCATATATTTT
TRBJ1-1 TRBV12-3/TRBV12-4 - - CASSGENTEAFF TGTGCCAGCTCAGGGGAGAACACTGAAGCTTTCTTT
TRBJ2-1 TRBV7-6 - - CASSLVTPSSYNEQFF TGTGCCAGCAGCTTAGTAACCCCGAGCTCCTACAATGAGCAGTTCTTC
TRBJ2-1 TRBV5-4 - - CASSFYRVRDNEQFF TGTGCCAGCAGCTTCTACAGGGTAAGGGACAATGAGCAGTTCTTC
TRBJ2-1 TRBV3-1/TRBV3-2 - - CASSHPLTGTNEQFF TGTGCCAGCAGCCACCCTCTTACTGGTACGAATGAGCAGTTCTTC
TRBJ2-5 TRBV2 - - CASRTDQETQYF TGTGCCAGCAGAACAGACCAAGAGACCCAGTACTTC
TRBJ1-2 TRBV5-6 once - CASTWDRNYGYTF TGTGCCAGCACCTGGGACCGCAACTATGGCTACACCTTC
TRBJ1-1 TRBV6-1 - TRBD1 CASSEWDRYTEAFF TGTGCCAGCAGTGAGTGGGACAGGTACACTGAAGCTTTCTTT
TRBJ2-3 TRBV7-9 - - CASSLSGSTDTQYF TGTGCCAGCAGCTTATCGGGTAGCACAGATACGCAGTATTTT
TRBJ1-6 TRBV9 - - CASSGSGVDNSPLHF TGTGCCAGCAGCGGTAGCGGAGTGGACAATTCACCCCTCCACTTT
TRBJ1-1 TRBV7-2 once - CASSFSLNTEAFF TGTGCCAGCAGCTTCTCTCTGAACACTGAAGCTTTCTTT
TRBJ2-2 TRBV5-1 - TRBD1 CASSKGQGPNTGELFF TGCGCCAGCAGCAAAGGACAGGGGCCGAACACCGGGGAGCTGTTTTTT
TRBJ2-3 TRBV5-3 - - CARSSLTGVISTDTQYF TGTGCCAGAAGCTCCCTAACGGGGGTGATCAGCACAGATACGCAGTATTTT
TRBJ2-5 TRBV7-2 - - CASSLSDKETQYF TGTGCCAGCAGCTTATCAGATAAGGAGACCCAGTACTTC
TRBJ1-2 TRBV2 - - CASRGTGNYGYTF TGTGCCAGCAGAGGAACAGGGAACTATGGCTACACCTTC
TRBJ1-1 TRBV5-6 - - CASSLVAANTEAFF TGTGCCAGCAGCTTGGTCGCAGCAAACACTGAAGCTTTCTTT
TRBJ2-7 TRBV7-9 few - CASSHTGYEQYF TGTGCCAGCAGCCATACAGGCTACGAGCAGTACTTC
TRBJ2-2 TRBV11-2 - - CASSSWQGNGELFF TGTGCCAGCAGCTCCTGGCAGGGAAACGGGGAGCTGTTTTTT
TRBJ2-5 TRBV7-2 - - CASSGIRGSETQYF TGTGCCAGCAGCGGAATCAGGGGTTCAGAGACCCAGTACTTC
TRBJ2-1 TRBV7-9 - TRBD2 CASSLEYGTSTTEQFF TGTGCCAGCAGCTTAGAGTACGGGACTAGCACAACTGAGCAGTTCTTC
TRBJ1-6 TRBV3-1/TRBV3-2 - TRBD1 CASSLGTGGGNSPLHF TGTGCCAGCAGCCTTGGGACAGGGGGCGGAAATTCACCCCTCCACTTT
TRBJ2-7 TRBV19 - - CASSIARDAPYEQYF TGTGCCAGTAGTATTGCCCGGGACGCCCCCTACGAGCAGTACTTC
TRBJ2-1 TRBV5-4 - - CASSSGTYNEQFF TGTGCCAGCAGCTCGGGGACCTACAATGAGCAGTTCTTC
TRBJ2-4 TRBV11-2 - - CASSPGRASKNIQYF TGTGCCAGCAGCCCTGGACGGGCGTCCAAAAACATTCAGTACTTC
TRBJ1-1 TRBV13 - - CASSSPTDVPEAFF TGTGCCAGCAGCTCCCCAACGGACGTCCCTGAAGCTTTCTTT
TRBJ2-1 TRBV4-1 - - CASSQDRSSYNEQFF TGCGCCAGCAGCCAAGACAGAAGCTCCTACAATGAGCAGTTCTTC
TRBJ1-1 TRBV19 - - CASSSKTRPLNTEAFF TGTGCCAGTAGTAGTAAAACAAGACCCCTGAACACTGAAGCTTTCTTT
TRBJ1-2 TRBV25-1 - - CASRKGDYGYTF TGTGCCAGCAGAAAGGGCGACTATGGCTACACCTTC
TRBJ1-4 TRBV6-1 - TRBD1 CASSEWGQPNEKLFF TGTGCCAGCAGTGAATGGGGACAGCCTAATGAAAAACTGTTTTTT
TRBJ1-5 TRBV19 - - CASSFSGSGQPQHF TGTGCCAGTAGTTTCAGTGGCAGCGGTCAGCCCCAGCATTTT
TRBJ2-5 TRBV6-1 - TRBD2 CASSDGLAGAWETQYF TGTGCCAGCAGTGACGGTCTAGCGGGGGCGTGGGAGACCCAGTACTTC
TRBJ1-4 TRBV30 - TRBD1 CAWSDRGRGAWEKLFF TGTGCCTGGAGTGATCGGGGCAGGGGGGCCTGGGAAAAACTGTTTTTT